The clone carrying this T cell receptor beta chain was seen more than once but under ten times. Individual cDNA molecules each carried unique molecular identifiers attached by the library. Each CDR3 protein gets one entry after TCRdb re-called the RACE reads with MiXCR. Of 30,000 to 35,000 distinct CDR3 sequences in the sample, over 7% were seen once. The source of the sample is a study of human T cells and chemical hapten exposure. This sample's time point: healthy volunteer bleed at 2 weeks. Unfractionated whole blood yielded the extracted total RNA. In germline, CDR1 is MNHNS, CDR2 SASEGT. V shed 8 bases and J shed 3 bases, with 15 bases lying between them. This CDR3 comprises 14 residues.

Specimen: whole blood. The TCR was taken from a human donor in good health. Some clones in this sample may be carry-over from other donors' samples. The chain joins TRBV6-1 to TRBJ2-3; no clear D. The CDR3 DNA is TGTGCCAGCGGTGTCAGGTCCCCGACAGATACGCAGTATTTT. The encoded protein is CASGVRSPTDTQYF.